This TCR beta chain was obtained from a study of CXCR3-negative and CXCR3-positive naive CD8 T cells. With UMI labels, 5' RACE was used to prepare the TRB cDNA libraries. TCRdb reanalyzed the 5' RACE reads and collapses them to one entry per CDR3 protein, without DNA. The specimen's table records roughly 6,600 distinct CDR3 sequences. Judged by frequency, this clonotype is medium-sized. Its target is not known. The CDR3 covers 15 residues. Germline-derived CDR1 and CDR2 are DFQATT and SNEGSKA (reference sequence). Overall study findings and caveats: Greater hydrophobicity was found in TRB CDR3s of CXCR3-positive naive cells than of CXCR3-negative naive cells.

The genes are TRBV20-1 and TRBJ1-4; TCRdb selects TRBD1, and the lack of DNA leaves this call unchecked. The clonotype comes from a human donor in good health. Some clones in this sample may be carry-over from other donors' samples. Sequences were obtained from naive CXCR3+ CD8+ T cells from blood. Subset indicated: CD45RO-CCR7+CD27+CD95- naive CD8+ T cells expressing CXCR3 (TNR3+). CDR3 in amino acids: CSARERGRPNEKLFF.